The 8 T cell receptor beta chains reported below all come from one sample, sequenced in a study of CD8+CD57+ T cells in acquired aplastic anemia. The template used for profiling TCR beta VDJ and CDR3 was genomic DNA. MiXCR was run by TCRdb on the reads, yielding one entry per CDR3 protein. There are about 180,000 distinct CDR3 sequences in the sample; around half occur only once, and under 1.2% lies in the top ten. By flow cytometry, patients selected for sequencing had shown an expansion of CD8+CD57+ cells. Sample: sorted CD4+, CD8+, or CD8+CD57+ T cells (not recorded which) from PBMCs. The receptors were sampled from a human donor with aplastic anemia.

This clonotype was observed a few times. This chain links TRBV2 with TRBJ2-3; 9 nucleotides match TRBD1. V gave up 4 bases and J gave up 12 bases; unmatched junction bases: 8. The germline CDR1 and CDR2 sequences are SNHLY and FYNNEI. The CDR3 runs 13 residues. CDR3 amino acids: CASSADRGATQYF. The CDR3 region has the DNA TGTGCCAGCAGTGCGGACAGGGGCGCAACCCAGTATTTT. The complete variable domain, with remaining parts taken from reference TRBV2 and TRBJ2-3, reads EPEVTQTPSHQVTQMGQEVILRCVPISNHLYFYWYRQILGQKVEFLVSFYNNEISEKSEIFDDQFSVERPDGSNFTLKIRSTKLEDSAMYFCASSADRGATQYFGPGTRLTVL.

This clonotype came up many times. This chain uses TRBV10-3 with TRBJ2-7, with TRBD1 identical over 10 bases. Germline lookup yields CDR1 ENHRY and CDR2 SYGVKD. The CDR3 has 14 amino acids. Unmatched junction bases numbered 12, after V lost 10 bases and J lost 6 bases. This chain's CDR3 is CATGGGTGDSEQYF. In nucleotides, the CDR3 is TGTGCCACAGGGGGAGGGACAGGGGACTCCGAGCAGTACTTC.

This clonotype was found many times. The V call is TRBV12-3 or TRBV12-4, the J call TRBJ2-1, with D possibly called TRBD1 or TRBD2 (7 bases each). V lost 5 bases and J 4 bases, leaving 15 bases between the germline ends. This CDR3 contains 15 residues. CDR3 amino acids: CASSRGGGKYNEQFF. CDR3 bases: TGTGCCAGCAGTAGGGGAGGGGGCAAGTACAATGAGCAGTTCTTC.

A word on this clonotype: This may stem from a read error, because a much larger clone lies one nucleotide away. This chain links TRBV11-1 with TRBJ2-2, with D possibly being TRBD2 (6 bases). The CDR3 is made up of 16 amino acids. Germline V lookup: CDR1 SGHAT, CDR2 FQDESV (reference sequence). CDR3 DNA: TGTGCCAGCCCCCTACCGGGCCGGGGTAGGCCCGGGGGGCTGTTTTTT. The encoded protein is CASPLPGRGRPGGLFF.

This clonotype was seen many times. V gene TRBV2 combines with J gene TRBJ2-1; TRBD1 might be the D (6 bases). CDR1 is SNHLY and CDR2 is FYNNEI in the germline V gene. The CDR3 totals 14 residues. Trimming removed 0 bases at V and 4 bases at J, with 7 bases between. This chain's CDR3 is CASSEAGAYNEQFF. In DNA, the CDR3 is TGTGCCAGCAGTGAAGCGGGGGCGTACAATGAGCAGTTCTTC. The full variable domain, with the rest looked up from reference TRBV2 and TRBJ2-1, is EPEVTQTPSHQVTQMGQEVILRCVPISNHLYFYWYRQILGQKVEFLVSFYNNEISEKSEIFDDQFSVERPDGSNFTLKIRSTKLEDSAMYFCASSEAGAYNEQFFGPGTRLTVL.

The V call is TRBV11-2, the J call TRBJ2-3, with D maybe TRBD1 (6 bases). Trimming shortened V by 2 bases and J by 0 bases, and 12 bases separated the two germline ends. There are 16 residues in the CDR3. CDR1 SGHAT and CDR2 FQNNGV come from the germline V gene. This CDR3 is CASSLRRQGSTDTQYF. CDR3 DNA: TGTGCCAGCAGCTTAAGGCGTCAGGGGAGCACAGATACGCAGTATTTT.

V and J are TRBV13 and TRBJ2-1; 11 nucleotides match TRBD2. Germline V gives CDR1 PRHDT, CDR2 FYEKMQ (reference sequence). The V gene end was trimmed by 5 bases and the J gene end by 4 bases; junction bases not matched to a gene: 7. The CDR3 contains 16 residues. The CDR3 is CASSNRLAGGYNEQFF. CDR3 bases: TGTGCCAGCAGCAACCGCCTAGCGGGGGGTTACAATGAGCAGTTCTTC.

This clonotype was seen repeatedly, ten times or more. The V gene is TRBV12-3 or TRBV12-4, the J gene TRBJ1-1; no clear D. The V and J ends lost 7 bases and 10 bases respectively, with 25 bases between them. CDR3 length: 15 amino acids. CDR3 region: CASTYSPRARMGAFF. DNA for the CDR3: TGTGCCAGCACTTACTCCCCTCGGGCGAGAATGGGAGCTTTCTTT.